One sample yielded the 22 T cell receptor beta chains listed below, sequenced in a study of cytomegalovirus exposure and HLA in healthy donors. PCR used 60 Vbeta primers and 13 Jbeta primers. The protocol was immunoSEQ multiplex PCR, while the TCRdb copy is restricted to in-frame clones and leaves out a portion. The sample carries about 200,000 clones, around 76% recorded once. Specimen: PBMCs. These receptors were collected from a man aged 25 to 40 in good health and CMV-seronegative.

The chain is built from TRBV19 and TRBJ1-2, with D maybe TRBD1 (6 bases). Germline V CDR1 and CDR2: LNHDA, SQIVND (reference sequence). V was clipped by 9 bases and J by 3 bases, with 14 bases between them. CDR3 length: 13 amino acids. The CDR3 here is CASSEQGYYGYTF. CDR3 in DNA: TGTGCCAGCTCAGAACAGGGATACTATGGCTACACCTTC. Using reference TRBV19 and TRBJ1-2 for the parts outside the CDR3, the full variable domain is DGGITQSPKYLFRKEGQNVTLSCEQNLNHDAMYWYRQDPGQGLRLIYYSQIVNDFQKGDIAEGYSVSREKKESFPLTVTSAQKNPTAFYLCASSEQGYYGYTFGSGTRLTVV.

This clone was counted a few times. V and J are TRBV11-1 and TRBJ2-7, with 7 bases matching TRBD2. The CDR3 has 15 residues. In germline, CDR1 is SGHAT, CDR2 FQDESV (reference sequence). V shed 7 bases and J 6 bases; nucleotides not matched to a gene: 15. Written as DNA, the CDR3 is TGTGCCAGCAACCCCGGGCGGGAGAACGGTCTCGAGCAGTACTTC. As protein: CASNPGRENGLEQYF.

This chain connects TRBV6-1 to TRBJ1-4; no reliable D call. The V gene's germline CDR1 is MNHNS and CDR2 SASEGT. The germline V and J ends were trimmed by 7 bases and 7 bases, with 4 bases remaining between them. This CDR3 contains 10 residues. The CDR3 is CASTCEKLFF. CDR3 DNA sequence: TGTGCCAGCACTTGTGAAAAACTGTTTTTT.

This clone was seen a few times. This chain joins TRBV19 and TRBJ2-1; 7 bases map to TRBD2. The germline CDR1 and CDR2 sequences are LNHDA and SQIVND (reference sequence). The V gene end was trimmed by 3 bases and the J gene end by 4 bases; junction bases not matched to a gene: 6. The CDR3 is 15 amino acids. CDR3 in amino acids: CASSISLAVYNEQFF. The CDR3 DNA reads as TGTGCCAGTAGTATCAGCCTAGCGGTTTACAATGAGCAGTTCTTC.

CDR3 loop: CASSIRTAGVFTEAFF. The CDR3 DNA follows: TGTGCCAGCAGCATTCGGACGGCGGGGGTGTTCACTGAAGCTTTCTTT. The chain joins TRBV5-7 to TRBJ1-1, with a possible D match to TRBD1 (5 bases). TRBV5-7 is annotated as an ORF whose role is uncertain. The V and J ends lost 4 bases and 4 bases respectively, with 20 bases between them. The CDR3 contains 16 residues.

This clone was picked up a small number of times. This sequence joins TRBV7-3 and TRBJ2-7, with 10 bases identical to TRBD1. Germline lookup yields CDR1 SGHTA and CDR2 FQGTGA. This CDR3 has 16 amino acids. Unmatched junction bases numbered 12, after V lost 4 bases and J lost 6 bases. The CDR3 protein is CASSSGGGQGILEQYF. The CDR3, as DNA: TGTGCCAGCAGCTCGGGGGGGGGACAGGGGATTCTCGAGCAGTACTTC.

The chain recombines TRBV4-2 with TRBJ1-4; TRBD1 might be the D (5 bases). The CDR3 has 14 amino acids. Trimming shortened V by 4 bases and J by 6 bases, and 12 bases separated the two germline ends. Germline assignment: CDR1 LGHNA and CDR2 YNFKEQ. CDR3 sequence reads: CASSLQTGDEKLFF. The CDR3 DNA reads TGTGCCAGCAGCCTCCAGACGGGGGATGAAAAACTGTTTTTT.

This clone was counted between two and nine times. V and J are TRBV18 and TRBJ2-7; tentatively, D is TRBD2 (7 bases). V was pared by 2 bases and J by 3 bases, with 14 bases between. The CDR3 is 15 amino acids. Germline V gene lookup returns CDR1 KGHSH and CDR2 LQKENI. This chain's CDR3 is CASSPAGAGVYEQYF. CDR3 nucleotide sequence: TGTGCCAGCTCACCAGCGGGGGCTGGGGTCTACGAGCAGTACTTC.

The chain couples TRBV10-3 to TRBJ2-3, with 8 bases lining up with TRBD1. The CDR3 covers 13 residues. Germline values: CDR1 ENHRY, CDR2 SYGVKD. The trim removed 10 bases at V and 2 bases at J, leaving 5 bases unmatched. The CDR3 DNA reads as TGTGCCACCCGGACAGGGTCCACAGATACGCAGTATTTT. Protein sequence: CATRTGSTDTQYF.

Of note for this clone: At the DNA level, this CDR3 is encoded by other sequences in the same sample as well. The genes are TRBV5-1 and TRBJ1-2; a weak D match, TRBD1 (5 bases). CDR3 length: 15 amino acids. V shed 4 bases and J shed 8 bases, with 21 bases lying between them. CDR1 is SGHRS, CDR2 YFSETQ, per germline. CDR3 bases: TGCGCCAGCAGCCTGGAGGCAGGGCAGTTCTGGGGCTACACCTTC. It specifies CASSLEAGQFWGYTF. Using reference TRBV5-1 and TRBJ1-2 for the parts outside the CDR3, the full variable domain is KAGVTQTPRYLIKTRGQQVTLSCSPISGHRSVSWYQQTPGQGLQFLFEYFSETQRNKGNFPGRFSGRQFSNSRSEMNVSTLELGDSALYLCASSLEAGQFWGYTFGSGTRLTVV.

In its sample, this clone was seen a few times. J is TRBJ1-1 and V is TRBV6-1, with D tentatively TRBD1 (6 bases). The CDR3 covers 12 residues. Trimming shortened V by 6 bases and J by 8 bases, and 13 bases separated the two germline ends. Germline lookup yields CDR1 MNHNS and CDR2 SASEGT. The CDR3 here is CASRGASWEAFF. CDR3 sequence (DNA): TGTGCCAGCAGGGGGGCCAGTTGGGAAGCTTTCTTT.

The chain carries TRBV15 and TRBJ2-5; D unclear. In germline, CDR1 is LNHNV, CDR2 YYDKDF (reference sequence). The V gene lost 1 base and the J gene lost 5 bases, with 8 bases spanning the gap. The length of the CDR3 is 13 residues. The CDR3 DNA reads TGTGCCACCAGCAGAGTTAGTAAGGAGACCCAGTACTTC. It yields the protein CATSRVSKETQYF.

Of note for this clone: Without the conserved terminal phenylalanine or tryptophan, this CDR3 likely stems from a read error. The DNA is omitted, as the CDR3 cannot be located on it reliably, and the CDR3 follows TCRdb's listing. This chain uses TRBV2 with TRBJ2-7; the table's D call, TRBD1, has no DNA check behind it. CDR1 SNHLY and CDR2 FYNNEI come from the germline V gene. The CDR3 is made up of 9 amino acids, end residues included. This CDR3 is CASSEGPRL.

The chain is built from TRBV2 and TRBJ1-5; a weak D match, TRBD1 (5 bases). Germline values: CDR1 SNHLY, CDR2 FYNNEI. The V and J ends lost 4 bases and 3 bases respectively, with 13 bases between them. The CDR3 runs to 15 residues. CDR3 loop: CASSAPDKFNQPQHF. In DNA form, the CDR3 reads TGTGCCAGCAGTGCCCCGGACAAATTCAATCAGCCCCAGCATTTT. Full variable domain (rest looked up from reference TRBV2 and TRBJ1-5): EPEVTQTPSHQVTQMGQEVILRCVPISNHLYFYWYRQILGQKVEFLVSFYNNEISEKSEIFDDQFSVERPDGSNFTLKIRSTKLEDSAMYFCASSAPDKFNQPQHFGDGTRLSIL.

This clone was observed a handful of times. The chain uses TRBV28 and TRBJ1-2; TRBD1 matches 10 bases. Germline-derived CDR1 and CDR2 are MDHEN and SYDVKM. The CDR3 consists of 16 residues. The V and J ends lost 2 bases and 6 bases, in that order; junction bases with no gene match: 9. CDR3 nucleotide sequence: TGTGCCAGCAGTTTAGGGGGACAGGGGATTGGTCATGGCTACACCTTC. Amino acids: CASSLGGQGIGHGYTF.

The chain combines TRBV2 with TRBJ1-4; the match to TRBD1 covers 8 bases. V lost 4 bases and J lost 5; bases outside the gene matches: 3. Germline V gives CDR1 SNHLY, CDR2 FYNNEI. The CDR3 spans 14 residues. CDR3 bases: TGTGCCAGCAGTGTTTGGACAGGGAATGAAAAACTGTTTTTT. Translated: CASSVWTGNEKLFF.

In DNA form, the CDR3 reads TGTGCCAGCAGCTACAGGGGCCACGAGCAGTACTTC. This translates into CASSYRGHEQYF. V and J are TRBV7-2 and TRBJ2-7, with TRBD1 matching over 7 bases. CDR3 length: 12 residues. The V gene's germline CDR1 is SGHTA and CDR2 FQGNSA. With 4 bases clipped from V and 5 bases from J, the junction kept 2 bases outside the gene matches.

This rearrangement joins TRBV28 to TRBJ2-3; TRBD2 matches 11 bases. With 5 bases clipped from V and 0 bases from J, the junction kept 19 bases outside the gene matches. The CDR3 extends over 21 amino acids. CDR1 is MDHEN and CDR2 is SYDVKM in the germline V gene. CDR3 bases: TGTGCCAGCAGTAAAAATCAACCGGGACTAGCGGATCTTTCTAGCACAGATACGCAGTATTTT. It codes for CASSKNQPGLADLSSTDTQYF.

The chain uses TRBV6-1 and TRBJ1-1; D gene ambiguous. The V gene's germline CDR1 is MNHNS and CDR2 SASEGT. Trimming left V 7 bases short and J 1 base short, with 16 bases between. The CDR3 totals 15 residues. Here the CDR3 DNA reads TGTGCCAGCAACCCAGGTTACTGGCCGAACACTGAAGCTTTCTTT. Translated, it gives CASNPGYWPNTEAFF.

The CDR3: CASSATGVRTEAFF. The DNA for the CDR3 is TGTGCCAGCAGCGCCACAGGGGTGAGGACTGAAGCTTTCTTT. The rearrangement links TRBV9 to TRBJ1-1; 7 nucleotides align to TRBD1. The V gene end was trimmed by 3 bases and the J gene end by 5 bases; junction bases not matched to a gene: 7. The V gene's germline CDR1 is SGDLS and CDR2 YYNGEE. The CDR3 has 14 amino acids.

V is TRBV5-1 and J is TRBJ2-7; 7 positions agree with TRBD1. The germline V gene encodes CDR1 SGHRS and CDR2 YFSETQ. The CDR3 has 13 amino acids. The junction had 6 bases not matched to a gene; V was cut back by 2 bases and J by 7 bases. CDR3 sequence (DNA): TGCGCCAGCAGCTTCGACAGGGTGGAGGAGCAGTACTTC. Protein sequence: CASSFDRVEEQYF. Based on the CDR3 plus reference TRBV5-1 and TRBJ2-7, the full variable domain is KAGVTQTPRYLIKTRGQQVTLSCSPISGHRSVSWYQQTPGQGLQFLFEYFSETQRNKGNFPGRFSGRQFSNSRSEMNVSTLELGDSALYLCASSFDRVEEQYFGPGTRLTVT.

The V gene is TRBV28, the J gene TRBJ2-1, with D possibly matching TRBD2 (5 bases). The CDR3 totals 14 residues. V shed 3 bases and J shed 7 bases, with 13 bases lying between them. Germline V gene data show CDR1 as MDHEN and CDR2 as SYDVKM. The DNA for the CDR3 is TGTGCCAGCAGTTTGGTAGCGCGATTAAATGAGCAGTTCTTC. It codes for CASSLVARLNEQFF.